This T cell receptor beta chain was obtained from a study of cytomegalovirus exposure and HLA in healthy donors. Turning to the study itself: Prior work identified more than 90 million unique TCR beta sequences in some 200 million T cells.

Study conclusions and caveats: Several V segments, TRBV6-2 and TRBV6-3 among them, could not be told apart and were dropped.

Germline V gene data show CDR1 as SEHNR and CDR2 as FQNEAQ (reference sequence). Trimming removed 2 bases at V and 6 bases at J, with 17 bases between. This CDR3 is 15 amino acids long. Primers included in the PCR were 60 Vbeta and 13 Jbeta primers. Here immunoSEQ multiplex PCR was the method, and the copy in TCRdb shows in-frame clones only, minus some. The table includes roughly 58,000 clones, 80% detected once. To note about this clone: The antigen is unknown.

The sequencing input was PBMCs. The receptor's source is a woman aged 40 to 50 in good health and CMV-seronegative. The J gene is TRBJ2-7, the V gene TRBV7-9; tentatively, D is TRBD1 (5 bases). In DNA form, the CDR3 reads TGTGCCAGCAGCTTAACAGGAGCCAGGCCGTCCGAGCAGTACTTC. Its protein is CASSLTGARPSEQYF.